The source of this TCR beta chain is a study of beta chain features in type 1 diabetes. V lost 3 bases, J lost 1 base, and 5 bases stayed unmatched. Germline V gives CDR1 SGHTA, CDR2 FQGNSA. The CDR3 is made up of 16 amino acids. Of the isolated RNA, all was reverse transcribed, and so the sequenced material was expressed TCRB transcripts. TCRdb's table, derived via immunoSEQ multiplex PCR, lists solely in-frame clones and lacks some. Of 900,000 or so clones listed, 17% are singletons. This clone occurred a few times. The antigen remains undetermined. The same CDR3 also results from other DNA sequences found in this sample. Whole-study findings and limits: Significant though moderate, a shortening of TCRB CDR3s appeared in all four CD4+ subsets of Type 1 diabetes patients. Although PCR might favor shorter templates, it would do so equally in patients and controls. More deletions and fewer insertions at VDJ junctions were seen in type 1 diabetes patients.

The sample was naive CD4+ T cells from blood. The chain couples TRBV7-2 to TRBJ2-4, with 8 bases matching TRBD1. This sequence was found in a woman younger than 30 in good health. Here the CDR3 DNA reads TGTGCCAGCAGCTTGAGACAGGGGCTGGCCAAAAACATTCAGTACTTC. Translation gives CASSLRQGLAKNIQYF.